This TCR beta chain comes out of a study of blood T cell repertoires in COVID-19. In the authors' workflow: Estimation of nucleated cell counts was performed using reference gene primer amplification. The repertoire was sequenced with immunoSEQ multiplex PCR; TCRdb's copy has only in-frame clones and lacks some. That table is the source of V, J and clone size, and D and trimming were worked out from the DNA. Among about 140,000 clones, about 83% were seen once, and the ten largest hold roughly 15%. Points on this clone: The germline gene is not matched at one end of the junction; a read error may be the cause.

CDR3 length: 13 residues. The germline CDR1 and CDR2 sequences are SGHDN and FVKESK. The sample consisted of peripheral blood. The sequence came from a man aged 50-60 years with acute or convalescent COVID-19. The rearrangement uses TRBV14 and TRBJ1-2; 9 bases are a match to TRBD1. CDR3 amino acids: CASSQGQGDYYSF. The DNA of the CDR3 is TGTGCCAGCAGCCAAGGACAGGGGGACTACTACTCCTTC.